This T cell receptor beta chain is drawn from a study of cytomegalovirus exposure and HLA in healthy donors (dated by TCRdb to about 2017). As for the study more broadly: A later analysis indicated that the 100 to 150 validation repertoires were generated on the platform also employed for the 600 to 750 repertoires of the first cohort. The study aimed to test whether signatures of past pathogen exposure could be identified by cataloging public T cell receptors. In addition to the first cohort of hundreds of subjects, a separate validation cohort of 120 different subjects was used. High-throughput TCR immunosequencing, statistical association of individual TCRs with disease status, and machine learning were combined to predict cytomegalovirus infection status.

Study-level results and caveats: The study listed 150 to 200 TCR beta chains as associated with cytomegalovirus. The authors suggested that the approach could potentially be extended to other disease states and immunological phenotypes. A later analysis lacked HLA typing for the validation cohort, so it scored co-occurrence in that cohort across all 120 or so repertoires. Most TCR sequences were observed very rarely across donors, whereas some public TCRs were present in many individuals. Subsequent analysis determined that TCRs grouped into clusters in the first cohort also showed a tendency toward co-occurrence across the 120 or so validation repertoires, and approximately 94% of cluster scores exceeded 0. The classifier was reported to diagnose cytomegalovirus status with high specificity and sensitivity in both the original and validation cohorts. Three of the identified cytomegalovirus-associated TCR beta chains were confirmed in vitro to be specific for cytomegalovirus antigens.

Library preparation was by the immunoSEQ multiplex PCR assay. The paper's processing steps were these. A statistical classification framework was built to diagnose cytomegalovirus status from the catalog of TCR beta chain sequences. This immuneACCESS table, as held by TCRdb, lists in-frame sequences with V and J called but not all clones. Of the missing ones, under half trace to an unresolved V gene in checked studies; the others have no known cause. For V, J and clone size, that table is used; D and trimming come from the DNA. For this sample the table gives about 120,000 clones, of which about 87% were detected only once. The top ten clones comprise about 1.8% of the sample. Separate from the roughly 630-subject first cohort, the validation cohort of roughly 130 subjects was the group to which the donors belonged. Deletion took 4 bases off V and 8 bases off J, with a span of 11 bases between the germline ends. The CDR3 measures 12 amino acids from cysteine to phenylalanine. Of all the DNA, just the CDR3 is kept, 36 bases in frame from base 1. CDR1 and CDR2 were assigned from the germline V gene as ENHRY and SYGVKD.

This clone has only a few counts. This clone's antigen is unknown. Base qualities are missing; no much larger clone stands one base away. The chain couples TRBV10-3 to TRBJ1-2; confidence is insufficient to name the D gene. This sequence was found in a man aged 18 to 30 in good health and CMV-seronegative. Sequenced input: PBMCs. Here the CDR3 is given as CAISAEQWGYTF. The sequenced DNA: TGTGCCATCAGTGCTGAGCAATGGGGCTACACCTTC.